This T cell receptor (beta chain) was recorded in a study of blood T cell repertoires in COVID-19. Study-level background: The study drew acute and convalescent COVID-19 samples from the United States, Italy and Spain.

Authors' analysis steps: Nucleated cell counts were estimated from reference gene primer amplification. Assay: immunoSEQ multiplex PCR; the TCRdb copy retains only in-frame clones and omits some. V, J and clone size are those of that table, while D and trimming were read from the DNA. This table holds under 40,000 clones, 93% found once. This clone was recorded only once. Germline V lookup: CDR1 MNHEY, CDR2 SVGEGT. CDR3 size: 15 residues. Trimming took 4 bases from V and 0 from J, leaving 13 bases between them. The specimen was peripheral blood. This sequence originates from a male donor with active COVID-19. V and J are TRBV6-2 or TRBV6-3 and TRBJ2-7; possible D gene TRBD1, 6 bases. The CDR3 reads CASSSGARGSYEQYF. DNA for the CDR3: TGTGCCAGCAGTTCAGGGGCTAGGGGCTCCTACGAGCAGTACTTC.